These 31 T cell receptor beta chains were all obtained from the same sample, sequenced in a study of T cell repertoires in cytomegalovirus infection. TCRdb reprocessed the reads via MiXCR and lists one record per CDR3 protein. Of around 900,000 distinct CDR3 sequences listed, around 32% were seen once; the top ten hold around 15%. Antigens of these TCRs are unknown. The material was cultured CD8+ T cells from PBMCs, obtained from culture after CMV antigen stimulation. Every receptor here comes from a human donor in good health (CMV status not recorded). Some clones in this sample may be carry-over from other donors' samples.

The chain carries TRBV4-2 and TRBJ2-3; 13 bases are a match to TRBD2. The CDR3 is made up of 18 amino acids. V lost 4 bases, J lost 2 bases, and 9 bases stayed unmatched. Germline loops: CDR1 LGHNA, CDR2 YNFKEQ. The CDR3 DNA is TGTGCCAGCAGCCGTCGGACTAGCGGGGGAGATTCCACAGATACGCAGTATTTT. This encodes CASSRRTSGGDSTDTQYF.

A note on this clonotype: One end of the junction is discordant with germline, which a read error may explain. The gene calls are TRBV12-3 or TRBV12-4 and TRBJ1-5; D not resolved. The CDR3 totals 15 residues. CDR3 sequence (DNA): TGTGCCAGCACCCTCGGGTTCCATAGCAATCAGTCCCAGCATTTT. This codes for CASTLGFHSNQSQHF.

The chain joins TRBV19 to TRBJ2-5, with 10 bases fitting TRBD1. V gave up 6 bases and J gave up 5 bases; unmatched junction bases: 9. This CDR3 is built from 15 residues. Germline lookup yields CDR1 LNHDA and CDR2 SQIVND (reference sequence). CDR3 loop: CASRAYGGQGETQYF. The CDR3 DNA reads as TGTGCCAGTAGGGCCTATGGGGGACAGGGGGAGACCCAGTACTTC.

As to this clonotype: Given a much more abundant clone one base away, this may be a read error. The chain combines TRBV7-6 with TRBJ2-2, with a weak D call TRBD1 (6 bases). Deletions cut 5 bases from V and 3 bases from J, with 16 bases between. CDR1 is SGHVS and CDR2 is FNYEAQ in the germline V gene. The length of the CDR3 is 16 residues. CDR3 sequence: CASSRPGQCHTGELFF. The CDR3 DNA reads as TGTGCCAGCAGCCGACCCGGACAGTGCCACACCGGGGAGCTGTTTTTT. Filled out from reference TRBV7-6 and TRBJ2-2, the complete variable domain reads GAGVSQSPRYKVTKRGQDVALRCDPISGHVSLYWYRQALGQGPEFLTYFNYEAQQDKSGLPNDRFSAERPEGSISTLTIQRTEQRDSAMYRCASSRPGQCHTGELFFGEGSRLTVL.

This clonotype came up many times. The V and J genes are TRBV7-2 and TRBJ1-2, with unresolved D. The V end was cut by 3 bases, the J end by 3 bases, with 2 bases between. CDR3 length equals 11 residues. Looked up from germline, CDR1 is SGHTA and CDR2 is FQGNSA. CDR3 amino acids: CASSLYYGYTF. CDR3 bases: TGTGCCAGCAGCTTGTACTATGGCTACACCTTC. Full variable domain (remainder filled in from reference TRBV7-2 and TRBJ1-2): GAGVSQSPSNKVTEKGKDVELRCDPISGHTALYWYRQSLGQGLEFLIYFQGNSAPDKSGLPSDRFSAERTGGSVSTLTIQRTQQEDSAVYLCASSLYYGYTFGSGTRLTVV.

The rearrangement joins TRBV19 to TRBJ2-7; 8 nucleotides match TRBD2. The J segment lost 3 bases and the V segment lost 3 bases, leaving 4 bases of the junction unmatched. Germline V gene lookup returns CDR1 LNHDA and CDR2 SQIVND (reference sequence). The CDR3 totals 14 residues. The chain's CDR3 is CASSMERGIYEQYF. DNA of the CDR3: TGTGCCAGTAGTATGGAGCGGGGGATCTACGAGCAGTACTTC.

This CDR3 is CASSFVDATDTQYF. CDR3 DNA sequence: TGTGCCAGCAGTTTCGTGGACGCCACAGATACGCAGTATTTT. The gene calls are TRBV12-3 or TRBV12-4 and TRBJ2-3, with no clear D. The CDR3 is made up of 14 amino acids. Trimming pared 3 bases from V and 2 bases from J, leaving 9 bases between.

This clonotype was counted only a few times. This rearrangement joins TRBV7-6 to TRBJ2-7; D unresolved. The CDR3 has 13 residues. The germline V gene has CDR1 SGHVS and CDR2 FNYEAQ. Trimming took 2 bases from V and 7 from J, leaving 12 bases between them. CDR3 sequence: CASSLTAMGEQYF. CDR3 DNA: TGTGCCAGCAGCTTAACCGCAATGGGGGAGCAGTACTTC.

As regards this clonotype: This may come from a read error, since a much larger clone is one base off. This rearrangement joins TRBV7-2 to TRBJ2-3, with a weak D call TRBD1 (6 bases). Germline V gives CDR1 SGHTA, CDR2 FQGNSA. The CDR3 runs to 16 residues. The ends were cut back, 7 bases at V and 5 bases at J, with 22 bases in the middle. The CDR3: CASNIPGVRGKDTQYF. The CDR3 coding sequence is TGTGCCAGCAACATACCTGGTGTCAGGGGTAAAGATACGCAGTATTTT.

DNA of the CDR3: TGTGCCAGCAGCCATATCGATGAGGCCCCACGGCAGTACTTC. This codes for CASSHIDEAPRQYF. The chain couples TRBV5-5 to TRBJ2-7; D is ambiguous. The germline CDR1 and CDR2 sequences are SGHKS and YYEKEE (reference sequence). V lost 4 bases and J lost 9, with 20 bases in between. This CDR3 spans 14 amino acids.

This clonotype was recorded many times. V and J are TRBV6-1 and TRBJ2-4, with D tentatively TRBD1 (6 bases). This CDR3 spans 17 amino acids. CDR1 MNHNS and CDR2 SASEGT come from the germline V gene. V lost 4 bases, J lost 1 base, and 17 bases lay in between. The CDR3 sequence is CASSARTGWDAKNIQYF. CDR3 nucleotide sequence: TGTGCCAGCAGTGCACGTACAGGGTGGGACGCCAAAAACATTCAGTACTTC.

This clonotype was detected once. The CDR3 DNA reads as TGTGCCAGTATCGAGCGGGGAAACACTGAAGCTTTCTTT. Translation: CASIERGNTEAFF. J is TRBJ1-1 and V is TRBV19; no clear D gene. This CDR3 contains 13 residues. Germline CDR1 is LNHDA and CDR2 is SQIVND (reference sequence). V lost 7 bases, J lost 2 bases, and 11 bases lay in between.

This chain links TRBV6-5 with TRBJ2-7; no reliable D call. This CDR3 comprises 14 residues. Trimming took off 1 base at V and 2 bases at J, with 9 bases between the two ends. Germline V gene lookup returns CDR1 MNHEY and CDR2 SVGAGI. CDR3 coding DNA: TGTGCCAGCAGTTACTTGGAGAGGACCTACGAGCAGTACTTC. This encodes CASSYLERTYEQYF.

In its sample, this clonotype was seen a few times. This chain connects TRBV5-6 to TRBJ2-1; possible D gene TRBD2, 6 bases. The germline gives CDR1 SGHDT, CDR2 YYEEEE. CDR3 length: 18 amino acids. Deletions cut 4 bases from V and 0 bases from J, with 20 bases between. The CDR3 DNA reads as TGTGCCAGCAGCCCTCCGAAGGGCGGGGCGTTCTCCTACAATGAGCAGTTCTTC. Translation gives CASSPPKGGAFSYNEQFF.

The chain joins TRBV12-3 or TRBV12-4 to TRBJ2-3, with 10 bases matching TRBD2. Trimming cost V 6 bases and J 0 bases; bases outside gene matches: 9. The CDR3 runs to 17 residues. In nucleotides, the CDR3 is TGTGCCAGCAGCCACTCTAGCGGGGGCACTAGCACAGATACGCAGTATTTT. Its protein product is CASSHSSGGTSTDTQYF.

This clonotype was observed a few times. The DNA for the CDR3 is TGTGCCAGCACCTCGGACGCAGTGGCTGGAAACACCATATATTTT. It translates to CASTSDAVAGNTIYF. This sequence joins TRBV6-1 and TRBJ1-3; no clear D gene. Per the germline V gene, CDR1 is MNHNS and CDR2 is SASEGT. The CDR3 sequence is 15 residues long. The germline V and J ends were trimmed by 7 bases and 2 bases, with 15 bases remaining between them.

The table lists this clonotype with many counts. The CDR3 here is CASSPIGGGSYEQYF. CDR3 sequence (DNA): TGTGCCAGCAGCCCCATAGGGGGGGGTTCGTACGAGCAGTACTTC. This chain joins TRBV5-6 and TRBJ2-7; maybe TRBD2 (7 bases). The V end was cut by 4 bases, the J end by 4 bases, with 18 bases between. From germline, CDR1 is SGHDT and CDR2 YYEEEE. The CDR3 contains 15 residues.

With regard to this clonotype: A single base separates this from a much larger clone, so it may be a read error. The chain employs TRBV6-5 and TRBJ1-5; 7 bases are shared with TRBD1. Germline CDR1 is MNHEY and CDR2 is SVGAGI. The CDR3 runs 15 residues. The CDR3 coding sequence is TGTGCCAACAGTGCCCAACAGGGGATCAATCAGCCCCAGCATTTT. As protein: CANSAQQGINQPQHF.

The chain employs TRBV4-3 and TRBJ2-5, with TRBD2 as a possible D gene (5 bases). The CDR3 has 17 residues. The germline V gene encodes CDR1 LGHNA and CDR2 YSLEER. Trimming took 0 bases from V and 3 from J, leaving 17 bases between them. The CDR3 here is CASSQELSGRAKETQYF. The CDR3 nucleotides read TGCGCCAGCAGCCAAGAACTAAGCGGACGGGCAAAAGAGACCCAGTACTTC.

There are a few counts of this clonotype. J is TRBJ2-7 and V is TRBV27; 8 nucleotides match TRBD1. Trimming removed 2 bases from V and 5 bases from J; junction bases left unmatched: 17. The CDR3 length is 18 residues. The germline gives CDR1 MNHEY, CDR2 SMNVEV (reference sequence). The CDR3 protein is CASSLTVQVGQVVHEQYF. The CDR3 DNA sequence: TGTGCCAGCAGTTTAACGGTACAGGTGGGACAGGTCGTCCACGAGCAGTACTTC.

This clonotype was recorded at least ten times. The chain recombines TRBV12-3 or TRBV12-4 with TRBJ1-1; no definite D call. V lost 3 bases, J lost 1 base, and 9 bases lay in between. The CDR3 spans 14 residues. CDR3 in DNA: TGTGCCAGCAGTTTTAGGTTTCCGAACACTGAAGCTTTCTTT. Protein sequence: CASSFRFPNTEAFF.

The rearrangement uses TRBV4-1 and TRBJ2-1, with D possibly being TRBD2 (7 bases). Germline V gives CDR1 MGHRA, CDR2 YSYEKL. The CDR3 consists of 14 residues. Trimming removed 2 bases at V and 10 bases at J, with 15 bases between. The CDR3 reads CASSQLGGAGEQFF. Here the CDR3 DNA reads TGCGCCAGCAGCCAACTAGGGGGGGCCGGGGAGCAGTTCTTC.

The sample holds a few counts of this clonotype. Written as DNA, the CDR3 is TGTGCCAGCAGTTTAATCATTGAAGAGACCCAGTACTTC. This translates into CASSLIIEETQYF. J is TRBJ2-5 and V is TRBV12-3 or TRBV12-4, with D uncertain. This CDR3 comprises 13 residues. V was trimmed by 2 bases and J by 3 bases, leaving 7 bases between them.

This chain uses TRBV19 with TRBJ1-2; maybe TRBD1 (6 bases). The V and J ends lost 1 base and 4 bases respectively, with 7 bases between them. CDR3 length equals 13 residues. The germline V gene has CDR1 LNHDA and CDR2 SQIVND (reference sequence). This CDR3 is CASSIGGGYGYTF. As DNA, the CDR3 is TGTGCCAGTAGTATAGGAGGGGGCTATGGCTACACCTTC. The variable domain in full, with the rest retrieved from reference TRBV19 and TRBJ1-2, is DGGITQSPKYLFRKEGQNVTLSCEQNLNHDAMYWYRQDPGQGLRLIYYSQIVNDFQKGDIAEGYSVSREKKESFPLTVTSAQKNPTAFYLCASSIGGGYGYTFGSGTRLTVV.

This clonotype was recorded a few times. The CDR3 sequence is CASSPFPTGGSYNEQFF. The CDR3 DNA follows: TGTGCCAGCAGCCCGTTCCCGACAGGGGGATCCTACAATGAGCAGTTCTTC. This chain links TRBV11-2 with TRBJ2-1; 9 positions agree with TRBD1. V dropped 5 bases and J dropped 1; count of bases not matched to a gene: 9. Germline-derived CDR1 and CDR2 are SGHAT and FQNNGV. There are 17 residues in the CDR3.

At least ten counts were recorded for this clonotype. This chain uses TRBV6-1 with TRBJ1-1; D is ambiguous. CDR1 MNHNS and CDR2 SASEGT come from the germline V gene. The CDR3 runs 15 residues. With 6 bases removed from V and 1 base from J, the gap between germline ends came to 15 bases. In DNA, the CDR3 is TGTGCCAGCAGGGGTCACACAGAGCCGAACACTGAAGCTTTCTTT. Translation gives CASRGHTEPNTEAFF.

This chain uses TRBV27 with TRBJ1-1; perhaps TRBD1 as D (5 bases). Germline lookup yields CDR1 MNHEY and CDR2 SMNVEV (reference sequence). This CDR3 has 13 residues. V was cut by 7 bases and J by 5 bases, with 14 bases left in between. The DNA for the CDR3 is TGTGCCAGCAAGGGAGGGGTGAGGACTGAAGCTTTCTTT. It translates to CASKGGVRTEAFF.

The rearrangement uses TRBV9 and TRBJ1-2, with 9 bases matching TRBD1. CDR3 length: 17 amino acids. The V gene's germline CDR1 is SGDLS and CDR2 YYNGEE. The V and J ends lost 3 bases and 5 bases, in that order; junction bases with no gene match: 14. CDR3 protein: CASSAFLQGASGYGYTF. As DNA, the CDR3 is TGTGCCAGCAGCGCATTTCTACAGGGGGCAAGTGGGTATGGCTACACCTTC.

The chain is built from TRBV15 and TRBJ1-3; TRBD1 aligns across 8 bases. The V gene end was trimmed by 0 bases and the J gene end by 1 base; junction bases not matched to a gene: 8. The CDR3 length is 18 residues. Germline-derived CDR1 and CDR2 are LNHNV and YYDKDF (reference sequence). CDR3 in amino acids: CATSRERLDRVSGNTIYF. CDR3 coding DNA: TGTGCCACCAGCAGAGAACGTTTGGACAGGGTGTCTGGAAACACCATATATTTT.

This clonotype came up once. Being one base from a much bigger clone, this may be a read error. The chain combines TRBV7-2 with TRBJ2-3; 9 positions match TRBD2. CDR1 is SGHTA and CDR2 is FQGNSA in the germline V gene. The CDR3 consists of 16 residues. The junction had 10 bases not matched to a gene; V was cut back by 4 bases and J by 5 bases. The CDR3 region has the DNA TGTGCCAGCAGCTATCCCTCTAGCGGGGAGGAAGATACGCAGTATTTT. This sequence encodes CASSYPSSGEEDTQYF.

This clonotype has a single count. This chain joins TRBV29-1 and TRBJ2-7; 7 bases match TRBD1. CDR1 is SQVTM and CDR2 is ANQGSEA in the germline V gene. Losses at the gene ends were 4 bases for V and 6 bases for J; bases not matched to a gene: 9. The CDR3 totals 13 residues. The CDR3 bases are TGCAGCGTTGGAGGGGGCACTACCTGCGAGCAGTACTTC. This translates into CSVGGGTTCEQYF.